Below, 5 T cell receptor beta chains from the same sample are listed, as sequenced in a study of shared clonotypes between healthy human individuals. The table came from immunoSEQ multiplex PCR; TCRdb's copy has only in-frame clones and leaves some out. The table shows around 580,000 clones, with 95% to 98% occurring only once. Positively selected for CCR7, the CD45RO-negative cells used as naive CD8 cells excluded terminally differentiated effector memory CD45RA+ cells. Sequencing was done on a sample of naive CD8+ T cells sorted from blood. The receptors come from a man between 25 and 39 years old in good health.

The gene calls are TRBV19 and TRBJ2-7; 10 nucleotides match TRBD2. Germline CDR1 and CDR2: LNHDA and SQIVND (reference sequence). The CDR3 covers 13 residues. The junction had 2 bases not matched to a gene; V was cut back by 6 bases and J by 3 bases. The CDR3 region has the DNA TGTGCCAGTAGGTCTAGCGGGAGCTACGAGCAGTACTTC. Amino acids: CASRSSGSYEQYF.

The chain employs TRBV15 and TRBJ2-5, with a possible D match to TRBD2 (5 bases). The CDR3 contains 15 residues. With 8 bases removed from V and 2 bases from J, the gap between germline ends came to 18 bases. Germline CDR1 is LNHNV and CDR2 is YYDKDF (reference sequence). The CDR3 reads CATGGTAQLQETQYF. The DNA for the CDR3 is TGTGCCACCGGAGGAACGGCACAGCTACAAGAGACCCAGTACTTC.

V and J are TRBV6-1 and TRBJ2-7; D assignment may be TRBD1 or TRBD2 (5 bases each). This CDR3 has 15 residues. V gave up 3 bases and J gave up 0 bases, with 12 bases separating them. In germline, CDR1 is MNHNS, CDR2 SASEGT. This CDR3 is CASSDPWGSSYEQYF. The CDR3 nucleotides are TGTGCCAGCAGTGATCCGTGGGGGAGCTCCTACGAGCAGTACTTC.

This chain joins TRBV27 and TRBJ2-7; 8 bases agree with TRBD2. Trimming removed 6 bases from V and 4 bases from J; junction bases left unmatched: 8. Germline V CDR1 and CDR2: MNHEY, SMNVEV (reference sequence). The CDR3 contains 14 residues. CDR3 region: CASSYGLAGYEQYF. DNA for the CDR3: TGTGCCAGCAGCTACGGACTAGCAGGTTACGAGCAGTACTTC.

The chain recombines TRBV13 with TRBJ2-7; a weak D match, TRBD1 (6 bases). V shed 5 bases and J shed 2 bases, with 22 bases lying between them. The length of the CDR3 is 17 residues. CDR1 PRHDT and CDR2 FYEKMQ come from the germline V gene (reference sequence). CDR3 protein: CASSPNQPWDTTYEQYF. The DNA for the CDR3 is TGTGCCAGCAGCCCTAACCAACCGTGGGACACAACCTACGAGCAGTACTTC. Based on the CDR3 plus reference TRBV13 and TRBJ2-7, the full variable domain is AAGVIQSPRHLIKEKRETATLKCYPIPRHDTVYWYQQGPGQDPQFLISFYEKMQSDKGSIPDRFSAQQFSDYHSELNMSSLELGDSALYFCASSPNQPWDTTYEQYFGPGTRLTVT.